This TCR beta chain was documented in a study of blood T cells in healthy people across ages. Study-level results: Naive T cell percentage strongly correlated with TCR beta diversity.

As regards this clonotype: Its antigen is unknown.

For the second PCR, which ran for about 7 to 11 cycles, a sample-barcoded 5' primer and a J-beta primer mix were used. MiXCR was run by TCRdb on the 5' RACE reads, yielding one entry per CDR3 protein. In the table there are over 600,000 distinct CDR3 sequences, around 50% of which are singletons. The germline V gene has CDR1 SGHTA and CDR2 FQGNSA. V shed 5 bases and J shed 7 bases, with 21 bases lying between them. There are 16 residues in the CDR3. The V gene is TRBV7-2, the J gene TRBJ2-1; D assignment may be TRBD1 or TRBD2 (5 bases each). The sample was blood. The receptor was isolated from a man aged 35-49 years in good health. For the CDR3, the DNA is TGTGCCAGCAGCGAGTACCGGGACGCCTGGGAGAATGAGCAGTTCTTC. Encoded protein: CASSEYRDAWENEQFF. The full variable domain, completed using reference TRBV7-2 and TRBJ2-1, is GAGVSQSPSNKVTEKGKDVELRCDPISGHTALYWYRQSLGQGLEFLIYFQGNSAPDKSGLPSDRFSAERTGGSVSTLTIQRTQQEDSAVYLCASSEYRDAWENEQFFGPGTRLTVL.